Presented here are 25 T cell receptor beta chains from one specimen sequenced in a study of post-analysis software for immune sequencing data. Incorporated into the TCR beta cDNA libraries were unique molecular identifiers, which served to reduce PCR and sequencing biases. TCRdb reprocessed the PCR reads via MiXCR and lists one record per CDR3 protein. Of 350,000 to 450,000 distinct CDR3 sequences listed, approximately 38% are singletons. Study-level results: Five or six TRBV segments were more frequent in patients than controls; TRBV5-6, TRBV5-1 and TRBV20-1 belonged to this group.

Antigens of these TCRs are unknown. Sequences were obtained from blood. The source is a girl aged 10-17 years with multiple sclerosis.

This sequence joins TRBV7-9 and TRBJ1-2; tentative D call: TRBD1 (5 bases). CDR1 and CDR2 (germline): SEHNR, FQNEAQ (reference sequence). The CDR3 has 12 residues. Trimming cost V 5 bases and J 7 bases, with 11 bases left between them. CDR3 coding DNA: TGTGCCAGCAGCATGGGGGATCCTGGCTACACCTTC. Translated, it gives CASSMGDPGYTF.

In this sample, this clonotype turned up a few times. J is TRBJ2-7 and V is TRBV12-3 or TRBV12-4; 8 bases agree with TRBD1. The J segment lost 3 bases and the V segment lost 3 bases, leaving 13 bases of the junction unmatched. The CDR3 totals 17 residues. CDR3 residues: CASSFGQGANPYYEQYF. CDR3 coding DNA: TGTGCCAGCAGTTTTGGCCAGGGGGCCAATCCCTACTACGAGCAGTACTTC.

Comment on this clonotype: A junction boundary mismatches the germline segment, possibly from a read error. V and J are TRBV27 and TRBJ2-7; TRBD1 aligns across 8 bases. Germline V CDR1 and CDR2: MNHEY, SMNVEV (reference sequence). This CDR3 is 16 amino acids long. The CDR3 sequence is CVSSLLSDRGPYEQYF. CDR3 bases: TGTGTCAGCAGTCTATTATCTGACAGGGGCCCCTACGAGCAGTACTTC.

This clonotype was detected once. A read error may account for a junction end that differs from germline. The chain has TRBV2 and TRBJ2-1; 7 bases align to TRBD1. The CDR3 runs 13 residues. Per the germline V gene, CDR1 is SNHLY and CDR2 is FYNNEI. The CDR3 reads CAGREDRVNEQFF. The DNA for the CDR3 is TGTGCCGGCAGGGAAGACAGGGTGAATGAGCAGTTCTTC.

This rearrangement joins TRBV3-1 to TRBJ1-5; no definite D call. V was trimmed by 4 bases and J by 4 bases, leaving 14 bases between them. Germline CDR1 LGHDT, CDR2 YNNKEL (reference sequence). The CDR3 is 15 residues long. CDR3 region: CASSRTLGGNQPQHF. CDR3 in DNA: TGTGCCAGCAGCCGAACACTCGGCGGGAATCAGCCCCAGCATTTT.

This clonotype turned up a few times. The J gene is TRBJ1-1, the V gene TRBV5-1; D remains ambiguous. The CDR3 has 14 residues. Between the trimmed V and J ends, which lost 0 bases and 4 bases, there was a span of 10 bases. Germline CDR1 SGHRS, CDR2 YFSETQ. In nucleotides, the CDR3 is TGCGCCAGCAGCTTGGGTGACTGGGGCACTGAAGCTTTCTTT. Residues: CASSLGDWGTEAFF.

V usage is TRBV20-1 and J usage is TRBJ2-7; the D is unclear. Germline CDR1 reads DFQATT; CDR2 reads SNEGSKA (reference sequence). The CDR3 extends over 13 amino acids. Trimming took 3 bases from V and 4 from J, leaving 13 bases between them. CDR3 bases: TGCAGTGCTAGGCTCGCCAGAGCATACGAGCAGTACTTC. It codes for CSARLARAYEQYF.

This chain joins TRBV18 and TRBJ1-2, with unresolved D. The CDR3 has 21 amino acids. Germline V gene sequence: CDR1 KGHSH, CDR2 LQKENI. The V and J ends lost 0 bases and 0 bases respectively, with 26 bases between them. In nucleotides, the CDR3 is TGTGCCAGCTCACCACCGGAGGTATGGCAGAGGATAACCCACTCTAACTATGGCTACACCTTC. Translation: CASSPPEVWQRITHSNYGYTF.

The chain is built from TRBV7-2 and TRBJ2-5, with a weak D call TRBD1 (6 bases). The germline gives CDR1 SGHTA, CDR2 FQGNSA. This CDR3 region has 16 residues. Trimming stripped 4 bases from V and 5 bases from J, with 20 bases between. DNA of the CDR3: TGTGCCAGCAGCTACCGGGACATTTTGCTCGGGGAGACCCAGTACTTC. Protein: CASSYRDILLGETQYF. Supplemented by reference TRBV7-2 and TRBJ2-5, the full variable domain reads GAGVSQSPSNKVTEKGKDVELRCDPISGHTALYWYRQSLGQGLEFLIYFQGNSAPDKSGLPSDRFSAERTGGSVSTLTIQRTQQEDSAVYLCASSYRDILLGETQYFGPGTRLLVL.

This chain links TRBV6-5 with TRBJ1-2; D gene unclear. This CDR3 has 15 amino acids. CDR1 and CDR2 (germline): MNHEY, SVGAGI. Trimming took off 0 bases at V and 2 bases at J, with 10 bases between the two ends. CDR3 coding DNA: TGTGCCAGCAGTTACTCGCCAAGGAGGAACTATGGCTACACCTTC. Translating gives CASSYSPRRNYGYTF.

This chain connects TRBV11-2 to TRBJ2-1; TRBD2 matches at 12 bases. V was clipped by 6 bases and J by 7 bases; unmatched bases: 4. Germline V gene sequence: CDR1 SGHAT, CDR2 FQNNGV. The CDR3 has 14 residues. The CDR3 protein is CASRYTSGGNEQFF. CDR3 nucleotide sequence: TGTGCCAGCAGATACACTAGCGGGGGGAATGAGCAGTTCTTC.

The chain employs TRBV5-1 and TRBJ2-7; no clear D gene. The CDR3 extends over 13 amino acids. CDR1 and CDR2 from the germline V gene are SGHRS and YFSETQ. Between the trimmed V and J ends, which lost 0 bases and 2 bases, there was a span of 6 bases. The CDR3: CASSLGIAYEQYF. CDR3 bases: TGCGCCAGCAGCTTGGGAATAGCCTACGAGCAGTACTTC.

Only a few counts were recorded for this clonotype. The rearrangement joins TRBV9 to TRBJ1-2; possibly TRBD1 for D (6 bases). The CDR3 is 12 amino acids. V was trimmed by 5 bases and J by 4 bases, leaving 9 bases between them. The germline CDR1 and CDR2 sequences are SGDLS and YYNGEE. The DNA for the CDR3 is TGTGCCAGCAGGAGGGGGTCCTATGGCTACACCTTC. This codes for CASRRGSYGYTF.

CDR3 bases: TGTGCCAGCTCCCCCACGTGGCTTAACACTGAAGCTTTCTTT. Translated, it gives CASSPTWLNTEAFF. The chain carries TRBV3-1 and TRBJ1-1, with D unresolved. Germline CDR1 reads LGHDT; CDR2 reads YNNKEL (reference sequence). The CDR3 is made up of 14 amino acids. Trimming took 8 bases from V and 2 from J, leaving 15 bases between them.

This clonotype was seen more than once but under ten times. J is TRBJ2-3 and V is TRBV12-3 or TRBV12-4; 7 bases fit TRBD2. After removal of 7 bases from V and 12 bases from J, the junction contained 16 bases not matched to a gene. This CDR3 is built from 14 residues. In DNA form, the CDR3 reads TGTGCCAGCACCCGAATGGGAGGGATATTGAATCAGTATTTT. Its translation: CASTRMGGILNQYF.

This clonotype showed up just a few times. The genes are TRBV12-3 or TRBV12-4 and TRBJ2-3; TRBD1 matches 9 bases. This CDR3 has 15 amino acids. V dropped 4 bases and J dropped 1; count of bases not matched to a gene: 3. CDR3 DNA sequence: TGTGCCAGCAGTTCCCGGACAGGGGGCACAGATACGCAGTATTTT. Its translation is CASSSRTGGTDTQYF.

The chain couples TRBV18 to TRBJ1-6; 7 bases align to TRBD1. CDR3 length equals 15 residues. Germline CDR1 KGHSH, CDR2 LQKENI. Trimming removed 2 bases from V and 5 bases from J; junction bases left unmatched: 3. DNA for the CDR3: TGTGCCAGCTCACCAACGGGACAGAATAATTCACCCCTCCACTTT. Its protein is CASSPTGQNNSPLHF.

This clonotype appeared once. The chain employs TRBV5-5 and TRBJ1-1; D is uncertain. The CDR3 runs 12 residues. The V and J ends lost 0 bases and 5 bases respectively, with 5 bases between them. Germline V gene data show CDR1 as SGHKS and CDR2 as YYEKEE (reference sequence). Here the CDR3 reads CASSLEWTEAFF. The CDR3 region has the DNA TGTGCCAGCAGCTTGGAGTGGACTGAAGCTTTCTTT.

This clonotype showed up just a few times. The chain carries TRBV4-1 and TRBJ1-4, with D maybe TRBD1 (5 bases). V was clipped by 0 bases and J by 2 bases, with 7 bases between them. The CDR3 is made up of 15 amino acids. In germline, CDR1 is MGHRA, CDR2 YSYEKL. The chain's CDR3 is CASSQDWGTNEKLFF. The DNA for the CDR3 is TGCGCCAGCAGCCAAGATTGGGGGACTAATGAAAAACTGTTTTTT.

This clonotype was detected a few times. The chain uses TRBV24-1 and TRBJ2-2; 7 nucleotides match TRBD2. CDR3 length equals 12 residues. V lost 10 bases and J lost 10; bases outside the gene matches: 8. Germline CDR1 reads KGHDR; CDR2 reads SFDVKD. The CDR3, as DNA: TGTGCCACTAGAAGCGGGGCTGAGGAGCTGTTTTTT. Amino acid sequence: CATRSGAEELFF.

This clonotype was found a few times. The chain is built from TRBV7-8 and TRBJ2-2, with D possibly matching TRBD1 (5 bases). Trimming took 2 bases from V and 6 from J, leaving 10 bases between them. This CDR3 has 14 residues. Per germline, CDR1 SGHVS and CDR2 FQNEAQ. The CDR3 is CASSLYRGSGELFF. The CDR3 nucleotides read TGTGCCAGCAGCTTATATAGGGGCTCCGGGGAGCTGTTTTTT.

The CDR3 DNA sequence: TGCAGTGCTAGAGTGACGGGGTCTAGCACAGATACGCAGTATTTT. This sequence encodes CSARVTGSSTDTQYF. The chain employs TRBV20-1 and TRBJ2-3; perhaps TRBD2 as D (5 bases). Germline values: CDR1 DFQATT, CDR2 SNEGSKA (reference sequence). The CDR3 has 15 amino acids. V lost 1 base and J 0 bases, leaving 11 bases between the germline ends.

V usage is TRBV6-1 and J usage is TRBJ2-4; the match to TRBD1 covers 9 bases. The DNA end favors TRBJ2-7, so the J call may be wrong. Germline loops: CDR1 MNHNS, CDR2 SASEGT. The CDR3 has 14 residues. Here the CDR3 reads CASSEGTGVYEQYF. The CDR3 coding sequence is TGTGCCAGCAGTGAAGGGACAGGGGTGTACGAGCAGTACTTC.

The chain employs TRBV7-2 and TRBJ2-5; a weak D match, TRBD1 (7 bases). The J call may be faulty, since TRBJ2-7 better matches the DNA end. This CDR3 contains 12 residues. CDR1 is SGHTA and CDR2 is FQGNSA in the germline V gene. CDR3 amino acids: CASSTGEDEQYF. CDR3 in DNA: TGTGCCAGCAGTACAGGGGAGGACGAGCAGTACTTC.

This chain connects TRBV7-9 to TRBJ2-3; D gene ambiguous. The germline V gene encodes CDR1 SEHNR and CDR2 FQNEAQ (reference sequence). This CDR3 has 15 residues. Trimming stripped 5 bases from V and 0 bases from J, with 12 bases between. Here the CDR3 reads CASSQRARSTDTQYF. The CDR3 DNA follows: TGTGCCAGCAGCCAAAGGGCCCGGAGCACAGATACGCAGTATTTT.